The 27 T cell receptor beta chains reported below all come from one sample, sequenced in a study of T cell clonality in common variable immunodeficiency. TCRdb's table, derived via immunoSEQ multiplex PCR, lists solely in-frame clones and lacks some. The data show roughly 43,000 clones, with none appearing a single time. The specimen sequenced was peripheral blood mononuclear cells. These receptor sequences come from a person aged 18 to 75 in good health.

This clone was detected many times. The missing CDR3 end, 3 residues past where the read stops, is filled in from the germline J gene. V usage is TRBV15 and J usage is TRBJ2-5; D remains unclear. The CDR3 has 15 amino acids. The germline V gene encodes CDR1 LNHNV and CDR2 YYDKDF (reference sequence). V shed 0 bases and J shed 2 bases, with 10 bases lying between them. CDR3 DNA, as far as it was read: TGTGCCACCAGCAGAGATCCGCACTCGCAAGAGACC. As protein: CATSRDPHSQET. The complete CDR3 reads CATSRDPHSQETQYF.

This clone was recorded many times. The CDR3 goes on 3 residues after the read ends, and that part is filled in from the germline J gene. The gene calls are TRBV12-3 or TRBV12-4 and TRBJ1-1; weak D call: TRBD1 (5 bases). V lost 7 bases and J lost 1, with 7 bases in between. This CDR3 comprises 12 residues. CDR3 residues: CASKTGNTEAFF. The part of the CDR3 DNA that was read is TGTGCCAGCAAAACAGGGAACACTGAA.

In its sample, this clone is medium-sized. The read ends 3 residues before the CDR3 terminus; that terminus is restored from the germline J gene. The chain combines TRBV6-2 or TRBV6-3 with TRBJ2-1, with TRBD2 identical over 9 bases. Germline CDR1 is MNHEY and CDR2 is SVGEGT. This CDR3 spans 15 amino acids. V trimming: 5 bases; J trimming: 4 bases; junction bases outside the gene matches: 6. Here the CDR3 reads CASSVAGEGYNEQFF. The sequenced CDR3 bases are TGTGCCAGCAGTGTAGCGGGGGAGGGATACAATGAG.

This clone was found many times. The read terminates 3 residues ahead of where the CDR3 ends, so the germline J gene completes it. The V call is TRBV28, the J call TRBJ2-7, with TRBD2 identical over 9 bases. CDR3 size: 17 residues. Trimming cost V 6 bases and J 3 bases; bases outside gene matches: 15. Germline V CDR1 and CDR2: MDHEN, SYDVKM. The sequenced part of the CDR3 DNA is TGTGCCAGCAGACGGGCAGCTCTTGCGGGAGGGCTCTACGAG. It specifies CASRRAALAGGLYE. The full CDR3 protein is CASRRAALAGGLYEQYF.

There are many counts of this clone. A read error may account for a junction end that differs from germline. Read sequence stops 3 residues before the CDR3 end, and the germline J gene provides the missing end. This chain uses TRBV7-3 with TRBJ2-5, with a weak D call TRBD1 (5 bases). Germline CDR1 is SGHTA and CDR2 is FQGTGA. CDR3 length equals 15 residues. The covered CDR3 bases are TGTGCCAGTAGCTTAGGTACAACAGGACAAGAGACC. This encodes CASSLGTTGQET. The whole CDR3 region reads CASSLGTTGQETQYF.

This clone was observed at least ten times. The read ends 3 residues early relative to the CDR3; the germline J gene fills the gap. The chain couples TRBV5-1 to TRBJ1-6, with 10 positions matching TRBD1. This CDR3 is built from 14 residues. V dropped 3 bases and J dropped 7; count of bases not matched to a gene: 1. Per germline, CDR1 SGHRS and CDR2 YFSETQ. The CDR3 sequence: CASSWDRGNSPLHF. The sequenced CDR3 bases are TGCGCCAGCAGCTGGGACAGGGGAAATTCACCC.

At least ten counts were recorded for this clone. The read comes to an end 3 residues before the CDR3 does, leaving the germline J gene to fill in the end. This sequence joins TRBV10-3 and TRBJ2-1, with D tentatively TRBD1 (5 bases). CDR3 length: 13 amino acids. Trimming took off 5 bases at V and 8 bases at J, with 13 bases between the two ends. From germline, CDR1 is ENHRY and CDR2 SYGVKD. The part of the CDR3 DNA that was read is TGTGCCATCAGTCGGCTGACAGCCGATGAG. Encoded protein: CAISRLTADE. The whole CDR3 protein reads CAISRLTADEQFF.

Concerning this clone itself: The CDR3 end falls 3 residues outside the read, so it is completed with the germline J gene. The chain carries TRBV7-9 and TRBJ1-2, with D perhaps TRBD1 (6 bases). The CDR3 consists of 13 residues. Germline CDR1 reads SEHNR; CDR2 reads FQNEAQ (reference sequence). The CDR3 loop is CASSLAPGVCYTF. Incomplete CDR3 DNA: TGTGCCAGCAGCTTAGCCCCAGGGGTTTGC.

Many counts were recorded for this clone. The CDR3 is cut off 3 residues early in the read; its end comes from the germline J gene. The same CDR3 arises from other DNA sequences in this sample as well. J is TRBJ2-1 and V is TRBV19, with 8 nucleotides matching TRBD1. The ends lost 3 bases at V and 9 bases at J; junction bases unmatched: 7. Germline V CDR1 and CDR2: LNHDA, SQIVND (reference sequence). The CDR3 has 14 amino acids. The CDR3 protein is CASSMGGQAGEQFF. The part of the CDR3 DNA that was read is TGTGCCAGTAGTATGGGGGGACAGGCTGGTGAG.

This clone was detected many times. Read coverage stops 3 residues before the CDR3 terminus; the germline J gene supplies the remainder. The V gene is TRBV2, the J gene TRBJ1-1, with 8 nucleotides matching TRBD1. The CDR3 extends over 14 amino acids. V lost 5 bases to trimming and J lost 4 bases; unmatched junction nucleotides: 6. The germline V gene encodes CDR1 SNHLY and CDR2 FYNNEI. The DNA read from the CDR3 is TGTGCCAGCAGTTTACAGACAGGGGTCACTGAA. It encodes CASSLQTGVTE. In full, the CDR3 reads CASSLQTGVTEAFF.

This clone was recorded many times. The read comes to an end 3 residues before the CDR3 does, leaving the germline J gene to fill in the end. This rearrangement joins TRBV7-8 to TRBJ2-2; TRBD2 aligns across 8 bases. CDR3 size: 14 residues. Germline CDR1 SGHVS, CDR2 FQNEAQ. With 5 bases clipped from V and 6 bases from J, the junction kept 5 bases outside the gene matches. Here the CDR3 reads CASSTRGGAGELFF. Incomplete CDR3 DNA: TGTGCCAGCAGCACCCGGGGGGGGGCCGGGGAG.

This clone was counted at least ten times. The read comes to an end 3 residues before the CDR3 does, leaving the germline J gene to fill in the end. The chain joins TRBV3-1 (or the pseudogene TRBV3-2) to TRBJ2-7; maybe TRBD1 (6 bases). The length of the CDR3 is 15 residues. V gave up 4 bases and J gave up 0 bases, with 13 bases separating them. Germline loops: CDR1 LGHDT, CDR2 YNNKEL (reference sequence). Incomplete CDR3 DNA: TGTGCCAGCAGCCGAGGACAGAGTCTCTCCTACGAG. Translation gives CASSRGQSLSYE. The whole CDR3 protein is CASSRGQSLSYEQYF.

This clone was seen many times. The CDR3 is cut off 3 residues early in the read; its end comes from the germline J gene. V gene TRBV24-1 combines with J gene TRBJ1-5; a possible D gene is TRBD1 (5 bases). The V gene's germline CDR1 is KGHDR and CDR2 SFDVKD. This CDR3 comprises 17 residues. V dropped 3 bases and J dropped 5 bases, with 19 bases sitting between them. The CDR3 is CATSDRGAGNLDQPQHF. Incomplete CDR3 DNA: TGTGCCACCAGTGATCGAGGAGCAGGGAATCTGGATCAGCCC.

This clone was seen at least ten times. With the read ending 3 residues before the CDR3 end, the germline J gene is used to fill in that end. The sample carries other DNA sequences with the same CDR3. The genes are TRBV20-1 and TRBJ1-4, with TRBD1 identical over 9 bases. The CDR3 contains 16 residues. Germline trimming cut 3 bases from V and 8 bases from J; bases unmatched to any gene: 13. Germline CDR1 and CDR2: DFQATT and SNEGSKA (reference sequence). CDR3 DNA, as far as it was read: TGCAGTGCTAGCGCCCCGGGACAGGGTCCGGGGGAAAAA. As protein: CSASAPGQGPGEK. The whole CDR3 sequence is CSASAPGQGPGEKLFF.

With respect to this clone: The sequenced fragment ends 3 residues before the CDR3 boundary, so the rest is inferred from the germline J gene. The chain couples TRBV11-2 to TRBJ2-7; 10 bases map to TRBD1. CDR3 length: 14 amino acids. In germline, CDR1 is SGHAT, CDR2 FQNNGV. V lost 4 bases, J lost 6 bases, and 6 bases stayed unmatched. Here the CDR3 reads CASSSARTGGEQYF. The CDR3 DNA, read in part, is TGTGCCAGCAGCTCCGCCAGGACAGGGGGCGAG.

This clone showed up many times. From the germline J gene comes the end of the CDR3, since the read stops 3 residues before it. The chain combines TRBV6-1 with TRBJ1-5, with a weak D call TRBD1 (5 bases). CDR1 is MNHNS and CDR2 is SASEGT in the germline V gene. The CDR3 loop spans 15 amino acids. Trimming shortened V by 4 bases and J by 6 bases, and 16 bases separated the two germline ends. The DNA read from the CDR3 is TGTGCCAGCAGTGCAAACTGGGGGGAGTTTCAGCCC. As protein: CASSANWGEFQP. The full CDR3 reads CASSANWGEFQPQHF.

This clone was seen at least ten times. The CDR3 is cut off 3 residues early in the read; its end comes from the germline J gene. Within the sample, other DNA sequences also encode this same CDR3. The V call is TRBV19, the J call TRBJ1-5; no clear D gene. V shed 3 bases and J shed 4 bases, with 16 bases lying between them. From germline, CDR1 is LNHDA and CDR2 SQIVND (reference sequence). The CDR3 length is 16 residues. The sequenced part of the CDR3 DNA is TGTGCCAGTAGTATTGCCCCGTCCCACAAGAATCAGCCC. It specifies CASSIAPSHKNQP. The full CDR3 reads CASSIAPSHKNQPQHF.

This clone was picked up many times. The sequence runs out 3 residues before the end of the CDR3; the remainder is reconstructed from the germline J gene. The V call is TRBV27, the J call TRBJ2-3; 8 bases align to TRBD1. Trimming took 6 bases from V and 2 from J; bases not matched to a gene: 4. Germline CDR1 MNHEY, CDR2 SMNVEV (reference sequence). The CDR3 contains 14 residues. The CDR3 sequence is CASSRTGTTDTQYF. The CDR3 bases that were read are TGTGCCAGCAGCCGGACAGGGACCACAGATACG.

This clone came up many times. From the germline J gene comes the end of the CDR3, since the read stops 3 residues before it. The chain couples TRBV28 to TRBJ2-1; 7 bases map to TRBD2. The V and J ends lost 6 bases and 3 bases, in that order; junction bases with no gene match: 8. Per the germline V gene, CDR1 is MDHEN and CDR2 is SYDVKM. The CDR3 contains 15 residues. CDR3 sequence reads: CASSPTSEDYNEQFF. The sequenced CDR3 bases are TGTGCCAGCAGCCCAACTAGCGAGGACTACAATGAG.

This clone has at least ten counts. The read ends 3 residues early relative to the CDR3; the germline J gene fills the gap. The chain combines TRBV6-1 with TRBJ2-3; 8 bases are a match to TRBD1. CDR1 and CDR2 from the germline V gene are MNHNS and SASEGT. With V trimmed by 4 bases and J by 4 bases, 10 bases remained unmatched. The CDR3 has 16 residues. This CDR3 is CASSATTGAGADTQYF. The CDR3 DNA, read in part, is TGTGCCAGCAGTGCTACGACAGGGGCCGGAGCAGATACG.

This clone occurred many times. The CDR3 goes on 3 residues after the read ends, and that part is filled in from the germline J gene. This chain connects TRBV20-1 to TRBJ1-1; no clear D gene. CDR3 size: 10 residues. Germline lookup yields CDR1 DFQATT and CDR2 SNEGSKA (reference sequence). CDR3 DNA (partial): TGCAGTGCTGCCCAAAGAGCT. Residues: CSAAQRA. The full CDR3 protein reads CSAAQRAAFF.

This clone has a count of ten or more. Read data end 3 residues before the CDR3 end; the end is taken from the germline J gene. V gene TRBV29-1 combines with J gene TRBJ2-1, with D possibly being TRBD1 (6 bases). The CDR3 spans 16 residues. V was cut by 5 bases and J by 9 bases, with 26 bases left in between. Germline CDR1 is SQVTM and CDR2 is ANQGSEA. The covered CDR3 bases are TGCAGCGTTACCGAGGCCGGACAGATAAAGTGGGGTGAG. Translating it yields CSVTEAGQIKWGE. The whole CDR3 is CSVTEAGQIKWGEQFF.

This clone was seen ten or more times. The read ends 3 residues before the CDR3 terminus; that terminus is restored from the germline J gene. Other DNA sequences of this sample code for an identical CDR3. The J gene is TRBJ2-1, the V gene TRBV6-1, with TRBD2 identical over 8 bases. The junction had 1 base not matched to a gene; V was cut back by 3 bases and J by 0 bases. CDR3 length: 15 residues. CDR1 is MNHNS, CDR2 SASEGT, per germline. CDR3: CASSEAGGSYNEQFF. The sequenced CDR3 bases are TGTGCCAGCAGTGAGGCGGGGGGCTCCTACAATGAG.

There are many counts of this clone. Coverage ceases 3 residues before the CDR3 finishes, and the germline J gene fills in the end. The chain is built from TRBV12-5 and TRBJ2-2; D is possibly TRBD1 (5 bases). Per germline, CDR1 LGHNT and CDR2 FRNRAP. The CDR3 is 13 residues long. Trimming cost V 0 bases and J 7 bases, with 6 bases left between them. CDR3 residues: CASGLVQVGELFF. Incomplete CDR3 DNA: TGTGCTAGTGGTTTGGTACAGGTCGGGGAG.

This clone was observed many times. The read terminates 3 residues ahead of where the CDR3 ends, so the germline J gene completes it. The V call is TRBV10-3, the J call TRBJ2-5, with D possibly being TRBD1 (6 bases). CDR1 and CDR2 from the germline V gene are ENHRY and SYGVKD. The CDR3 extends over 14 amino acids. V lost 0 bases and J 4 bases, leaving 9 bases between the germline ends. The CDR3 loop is CAISESVRGETQYF. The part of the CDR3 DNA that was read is TGTGCCATCAGTGAGTCGGTCAGGGGAGAGACC.

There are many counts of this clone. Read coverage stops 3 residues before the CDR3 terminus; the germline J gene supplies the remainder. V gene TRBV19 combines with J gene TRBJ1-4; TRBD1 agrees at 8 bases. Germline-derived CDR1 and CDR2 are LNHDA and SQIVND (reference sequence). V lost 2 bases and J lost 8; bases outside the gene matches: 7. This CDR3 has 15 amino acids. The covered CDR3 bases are TGTGCCAGTAGTATACCCGGGACAGGCCACGAAAAA. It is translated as CASSIPGTGHEK. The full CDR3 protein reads CASSIPGTGHEKLFF.

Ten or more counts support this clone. CDR3 protein: CASSDTRVNTGELFF. The DNA read from the CDR3 is TGTGCCAGCAGTGACACCAGGGTGAACACCGGGGAG. J is TRBJ2-2 and V is TRBV6-4, with TRBD1 as a possible D gene (5 bases). The missing CDR3 end, 3 residues past where the read stops, is filled in from the germline J gene. The CDR3 is 15 residues long. V lost 2 bases and J lost 1, with 8 bases in between. CDR1 MRHNA and CDR2 SNTAGT come from the germline V gene.